Below, 14 T cell receptor beta chains from the same sample are listed, as sequenced in a study of cytotoxic CD8 clonotypes in ibrutinib-treated CLL. Sequencing was performed with immunoSEQ multiplex PCR; in TCRdb, only in-frame clones are kept and a portion is missing. The sample holds 55,000 to 85,000 clones; 75% to 95% are singletons and the top ten take 3.1%. The source material was PBMCs, sampled after 12 months of ibrutinib treatment. The origin of the receptors is a human donor with chronic lymphocytic leukemia.

V and J are TRBV4-1 and TRBJ1-1; D call uncertain. This CDR3 region has 14 residues. V was shortened by 0 bases and J by 1 base, with 6 bases between the two germline ends. Germline V gives CDR1 MGHRA, CDR2 YSYEKL. The CDR3 DNA follows: TGCGCCAGCAGCCAAGATATCAGGAACACTGAAGCTTTCTTT. This gives the protein CASSQDIRNTEAFF.

The rearrangement joins TRBV5-1 to TRBJ2-7; no firm D call. This CDR3 has 16 residues. V shed 1 base and J shed 0 bases, with 14 bases lying between them. Germline V gives CDR1 SGHRS, CDR2 YFSETQ. The CDR3 protein is CASSLSSQVLSYEQYF. CDR3 in DNA: TGCGCCAGCAGCTTGAGTTCTCAGGTTCTCTCCTACGAGCAGTACTTC.

This clone was seen once. The V and J genes are TRBV28 and TRBJ1-2; 7 bases agree with TRBD1. This CDR3 comprises 15 residues. The V segment lost 3 bases and the J segment 7 bases; nucleotides outside the gene matches: 11. Germline loops: CDR1 MDHEN, CDR2 SYDVKM. The CDR3 sequence is CASSFFLLTGVGYTF. The CDR3 DNA follows: TGTGCCAGCAGTTTCTTCCTATTAACAGGGGTTGGCTACACCTTC.

The rearrangement joins TRBV29-1 to TRBJ1-1; maybe TRBD1 (6 bases). The CDR3 has 14 amino acids. CDR1 SQVTM and CDR2 ANQGSEA come from the germline V gene. The V gene lost 4 bases and the J gene lost 1 base, with 13 bases spanning the gap. The CDR3: CSVAGGAANTEAFF. The CDR3 bases are TGCAGCGTTGCGGGGGGGGCAGCGAACACTGAAGCTTTCTTT.

The chain joins TRBV7-8 to TRBJ2-7, with D perhaps matching TRBD2 (5 bases). Trimming cost V 5 bases and J 3 bases, with 14 bases left between them. CDR3 length: 14 residues. Germline V CDR1 and CDR2: SGHVS, FQNEAQ. CDR3 residues: CASSPRATSYEQYF. In DNA, the CDR3 is TGTGCCAGCAGCCCGAGAGCCACTAGCTACGAGCAGTACTTC.

This clone was observed a single time. This chain joins TRBV9 and TRBJ2-1, with 10 bases fitting TRBD2. From germline, CDR1 is SGDLS and CDR2 YYNGEE. V gave up 0 bases and J gave up 8 bases; unmatched junction bases: 2. The CDR3 is made up of 14 amino acids. The CDR3 sequence: CASSVELAGDEQFF. CDR3 in DNA: TGTGCCAGCAGCGTAGAGCTAGCGGGAGATGAGCAGTTCTTC.

This clone was detected a few times. This chain joins TRBV2 and TRBJ2-1; 10 positions match TRBD2. Trimming cost V 7 bases and J 15 bases; bases outside gene matches: 12. This CDR3 region has 13 residues. Germline CDR1 and CDR2: SNHLY and FYNNEI. The CDR3 bases are TGTGCCAGCAACCTAGAGCGGGAGGGCCGGCCGTTCTTC. This gives the protein CASNLEREGRPFF.

The chain links TRBV18 to TRBJ1-5, with D possibly being TRBD1 (5 bases). Germline V lookup: CDR1 KGHSH, CDR2 LQKENI. The CDR3 extends over 17 amino acids. V was cut by 2 bases and J by 2 bases, with 16 bases left in between. Here the CDR3 DNA reads TGTGCCAGCTCACCAAGGGGACCCAGCGTTGGCAATCAGCCCCAGCATTTT. This sequence encodes CASSPRGPSVGNQPQHF.

The genes are TRBV10-3 and TRBJ1-2, with TRBD1 matching 8 bases. The CDR3 loop spans 17 amino acids. CDR1 is ENHRY, CDR2 SYGVKD, per germline. With V trimmed by 0 bases and J by 2 bases, 8 bases remained unmatched. CDR3 in amino acids: CAISESPPPGGNYGYTF. CDR3 nucleotides: TGTGCCATCAGTGAGTCGCCCCCTCCAGGGGGCAACTATGGCTACACCTTC.

The CDR3 is CAISELEGRVRNTEAFF. In DNA form, the CDR3 reads TGTGCCATCAGTGAGTTGGAGGGTCGGGTGCGTAACACTGAAGCTTTCTTT. The chain combines TRBV10-3 with TRBJ1-1; D is undetermined. The CDR3 runs 17 residues. Looked up from germline, CDR1 is ENHRY and CDR2 is SYGVKD. V was pared by 1 base and J by 2 bases, with 17 bases between.

This clone has only one observation. The chain combines TRBV7-2 with TRBJ2-7; 14 nucleotides agree with TRBD2. J was trimmed by 2 bases and V by 3 bases; bases with no gene match: 3. The germline CDR1 and CDR2 sequences are SGHTA and FQGNSA. The CDR3 sequence is 16 residues long. The CDR3 DNA reads TGTGCCAGCAGCTTCACGACTAGCGGGAGGGCCTACGAGCAGTACTTC. As protein: CASSFTTSGRAYEQYF.

The chain recombines TRBV5-1 with TRBJ2-3; tentatively, D is TRBD1 or TRBD2 (5 bases each). Germline CDR1 and CDR2: SGHRS and YFSETQ. This CDR3 comprises 17 residues. V lost 0 bases to trimming and J lost 0 bases, with 14 bases between them. CDR3 coding DNA: TGCGCCAGCAGCTTGGGGTGGGGGTCAGAGAGCACAGATACGCAGTATTTT. Its protein product is CASSLGWGSESTDTQYF. The full variable domain, with the rest looked up from reference TRBV5-1 and TRBJ2-3, is KAGVTQTPRYLIKTRGQQVTLSCSPISGHRSVSWYQQTPGQGLQFLFEYFSETQRNKGNFPGRFSGRQFSNSRSEMNVSTLELGDSALYLCASSLGWGSESTDTQYFGPGTRLTVL.

The rearrangement links TRBV27 to TRBJ2-7, with TRBD2 identical over 13 bases. The J segment lost 0 bases and the V segment lost 4 bases, leaving 6 bases of the junction unmatched. CDR1 is MNHEY and CDR2 is SMNVEV in the germline V gene (reference sequence). The CDR3 spans 17 residues. The CDR3 DNA reads TGTGCCAGCAGTTCGGGACTAGCGGGACCCGGCTCCTACGAGCAGTACTTC. Translating it yields CASSSGLAGPGSYEQYF.

The gene calls are TRBV6-1 and TRBJ1-5; the D is unclear. CDR3 size: 14 residues. V was shortened by 1 base and J by 5 bases, with 9 bases between the two germline ends. Germline V CDR1 and CDR2: MNHNS, SASEGT. DNA for the CDR3: TGTGCCAGCAGTGAAGTTACGGCTGATCAGCCCCAGCATTTT. Its protein product is CASSEVTADQPQHF.